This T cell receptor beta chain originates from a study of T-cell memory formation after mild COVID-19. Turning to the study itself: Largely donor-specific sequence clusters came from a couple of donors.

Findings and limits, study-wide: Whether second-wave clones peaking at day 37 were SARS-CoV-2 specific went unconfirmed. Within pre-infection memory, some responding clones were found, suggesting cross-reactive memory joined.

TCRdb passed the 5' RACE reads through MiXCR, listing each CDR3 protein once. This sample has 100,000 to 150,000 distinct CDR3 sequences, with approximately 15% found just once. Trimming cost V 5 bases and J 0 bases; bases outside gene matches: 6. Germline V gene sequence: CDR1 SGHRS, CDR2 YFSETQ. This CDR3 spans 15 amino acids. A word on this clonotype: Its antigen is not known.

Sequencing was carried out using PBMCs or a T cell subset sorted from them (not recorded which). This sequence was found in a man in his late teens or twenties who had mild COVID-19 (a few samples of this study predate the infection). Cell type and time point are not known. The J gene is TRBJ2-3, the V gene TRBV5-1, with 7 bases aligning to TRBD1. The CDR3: CASRSRDSSTDTQYF. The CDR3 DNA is TGCGCCAGCAGATCTCGGGACAGCAGCACAGATACGCAGTATTTT.